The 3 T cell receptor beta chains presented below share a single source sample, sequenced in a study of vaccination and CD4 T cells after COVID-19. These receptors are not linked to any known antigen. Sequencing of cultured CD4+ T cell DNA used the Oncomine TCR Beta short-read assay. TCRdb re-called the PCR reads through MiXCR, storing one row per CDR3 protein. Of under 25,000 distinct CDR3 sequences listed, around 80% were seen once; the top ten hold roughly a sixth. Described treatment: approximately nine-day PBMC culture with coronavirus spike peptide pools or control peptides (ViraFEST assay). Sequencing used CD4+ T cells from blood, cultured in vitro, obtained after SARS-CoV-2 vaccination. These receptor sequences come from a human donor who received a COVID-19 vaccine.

CDR3 loop: CSARGQGAGQPQHF. CDR3 DNA: TGCAGTGCTAGAGGACAGGGGGCGGGTCAGCCCCAGCATTTT. V and J are TRBV20-1 and TRBJ1-5; 10 bases line up with TRBD1. Trimming at V came to 1 base and at J to 6 bases, leaving 3 bases not matched to a gene. Germline loops: CDR1 DFQATT, CDR2 SNEGSKA (reference sequence). The CDR3 has 14 amino acids.

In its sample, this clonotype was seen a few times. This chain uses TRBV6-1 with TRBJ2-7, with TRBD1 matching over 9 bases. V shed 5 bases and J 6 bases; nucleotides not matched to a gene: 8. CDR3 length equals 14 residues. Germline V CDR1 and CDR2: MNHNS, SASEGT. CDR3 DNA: TGTGCCAGCAGTAGACCGGGACAGGGAACCGAGCAGTACTTC. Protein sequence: CASSRPGQGTEQYF.

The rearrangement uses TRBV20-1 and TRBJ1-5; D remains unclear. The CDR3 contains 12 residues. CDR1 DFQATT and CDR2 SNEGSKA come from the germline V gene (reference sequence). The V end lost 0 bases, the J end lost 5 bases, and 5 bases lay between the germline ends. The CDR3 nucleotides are TGCAGTGCTAGAGATTTGCATCAGCCCCAGCATTTT. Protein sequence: CSARDLHQPQHF.